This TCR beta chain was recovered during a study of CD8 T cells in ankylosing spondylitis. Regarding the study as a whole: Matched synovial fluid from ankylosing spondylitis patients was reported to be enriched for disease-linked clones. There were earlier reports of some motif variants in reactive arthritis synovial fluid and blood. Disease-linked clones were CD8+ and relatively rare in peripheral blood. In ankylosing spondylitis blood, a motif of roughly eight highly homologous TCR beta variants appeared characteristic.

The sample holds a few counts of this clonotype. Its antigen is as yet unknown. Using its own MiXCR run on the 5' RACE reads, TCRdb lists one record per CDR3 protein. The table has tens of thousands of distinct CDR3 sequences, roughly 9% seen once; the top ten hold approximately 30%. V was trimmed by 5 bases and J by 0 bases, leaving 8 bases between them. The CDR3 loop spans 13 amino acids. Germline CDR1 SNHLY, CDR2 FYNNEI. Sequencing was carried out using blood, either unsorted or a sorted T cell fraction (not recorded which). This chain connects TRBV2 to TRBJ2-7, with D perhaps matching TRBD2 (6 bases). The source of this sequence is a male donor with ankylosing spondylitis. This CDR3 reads CASSWDFSYEQYF. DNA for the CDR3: TGTGCCAGCAGTTGGGACTTCTCCTACGAGCAGTACTTC.